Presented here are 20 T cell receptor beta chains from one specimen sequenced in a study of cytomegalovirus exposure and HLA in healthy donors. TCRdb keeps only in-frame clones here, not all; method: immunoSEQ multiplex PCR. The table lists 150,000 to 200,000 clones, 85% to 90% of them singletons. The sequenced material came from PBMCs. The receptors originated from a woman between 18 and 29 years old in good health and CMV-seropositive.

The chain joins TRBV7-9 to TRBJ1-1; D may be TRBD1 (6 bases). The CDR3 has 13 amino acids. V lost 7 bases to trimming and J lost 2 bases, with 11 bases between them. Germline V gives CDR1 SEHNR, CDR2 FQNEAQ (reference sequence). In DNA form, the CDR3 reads TGTGCCAGCACTCTAGGGGGAAACACTGAAGCTTTCTTT. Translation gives CASTLGGNTEAFF.

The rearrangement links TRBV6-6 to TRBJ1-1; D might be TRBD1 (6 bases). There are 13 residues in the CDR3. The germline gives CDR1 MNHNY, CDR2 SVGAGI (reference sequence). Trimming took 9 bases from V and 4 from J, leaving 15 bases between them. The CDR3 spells CASNPGQLTEAFF. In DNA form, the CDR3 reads TGTGCCAGTAACCCGGGACAACTCACTGAAGCTTTCTTT.

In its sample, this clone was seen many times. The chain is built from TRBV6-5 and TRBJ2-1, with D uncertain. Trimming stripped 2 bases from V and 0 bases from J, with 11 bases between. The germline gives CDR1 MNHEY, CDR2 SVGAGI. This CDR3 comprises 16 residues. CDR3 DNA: TGTGCCAGCAGTTACCGTCGGCCTAGCTCCTACAATGAGCAGTTCTTC. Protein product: CASSYRRPSSYNEQFF.

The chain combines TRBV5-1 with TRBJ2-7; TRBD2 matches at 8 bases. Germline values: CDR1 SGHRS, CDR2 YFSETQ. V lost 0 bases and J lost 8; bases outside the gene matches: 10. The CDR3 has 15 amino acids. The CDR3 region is CASSLAGGNYGKQYF. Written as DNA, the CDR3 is TGCGCCAGCAGCTTGGCGGGGGGGAACTACGGCAAGCAGTACTTC. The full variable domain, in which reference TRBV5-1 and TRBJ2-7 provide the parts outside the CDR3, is KAGVTQTPRYLIKTRGQQVTLSCSPISGHRSVSWYQQTPGQGLQFLFEYFSETQRNKGNFPGRFSGRQFSNSRSEMNVSTLELGDSALYLCASSLAGGNYGKQYFGPGTRLTVT.

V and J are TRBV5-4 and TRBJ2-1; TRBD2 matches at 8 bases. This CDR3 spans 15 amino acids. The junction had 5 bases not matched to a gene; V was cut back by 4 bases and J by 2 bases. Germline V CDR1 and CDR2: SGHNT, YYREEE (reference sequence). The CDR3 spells CASSPIAGTYNEQFF. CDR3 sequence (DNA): TGTGCCAGCAGCCCGATAGCGGGGACCTACAATGAGCAGTTCTTC.

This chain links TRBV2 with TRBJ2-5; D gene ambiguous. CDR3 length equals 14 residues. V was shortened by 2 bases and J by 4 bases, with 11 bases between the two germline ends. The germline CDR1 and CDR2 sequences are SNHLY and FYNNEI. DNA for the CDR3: TGTGCCAGCAGTGAACACCGGTCCGGAGAGACCCAGTACTTC. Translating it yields CASSEHRSGETQYF.

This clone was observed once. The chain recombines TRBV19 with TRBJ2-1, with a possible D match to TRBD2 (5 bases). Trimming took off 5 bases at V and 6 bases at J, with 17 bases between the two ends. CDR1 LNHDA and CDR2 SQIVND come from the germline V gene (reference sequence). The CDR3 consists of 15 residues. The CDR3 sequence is CASSWLGPAGNEQFF. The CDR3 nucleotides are TGTGCCAGTAGTTGGTTAGGGCCCGCGGGCAATGAGCAGTTCTTC.

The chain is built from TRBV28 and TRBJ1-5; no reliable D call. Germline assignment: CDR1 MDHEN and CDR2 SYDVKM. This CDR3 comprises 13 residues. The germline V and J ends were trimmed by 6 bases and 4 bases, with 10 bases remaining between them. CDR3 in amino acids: CASRPAGNQPQHF. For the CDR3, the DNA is TGTGCCAGCAGACCTGCAGGAAATCAGCCCCAGCATTTT.

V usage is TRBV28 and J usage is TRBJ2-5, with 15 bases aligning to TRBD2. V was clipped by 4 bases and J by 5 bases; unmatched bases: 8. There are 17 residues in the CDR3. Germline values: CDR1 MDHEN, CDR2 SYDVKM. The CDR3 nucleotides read TGTGCCAGCAGTTCCGGACTAGCGGGAGGGACAGGGGAGACCCAGTACTTC. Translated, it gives CASSSGLAGGTGETQYF.

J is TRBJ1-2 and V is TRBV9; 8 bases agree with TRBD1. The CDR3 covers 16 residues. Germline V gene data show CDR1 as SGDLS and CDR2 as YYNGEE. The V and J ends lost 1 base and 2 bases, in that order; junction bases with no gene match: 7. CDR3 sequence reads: CASSVTPRQGNYGYTF. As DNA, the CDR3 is TGTGCCAGCAGCGTAACCCCCCGACAGGGGAACTATGGCTACACCTTC.

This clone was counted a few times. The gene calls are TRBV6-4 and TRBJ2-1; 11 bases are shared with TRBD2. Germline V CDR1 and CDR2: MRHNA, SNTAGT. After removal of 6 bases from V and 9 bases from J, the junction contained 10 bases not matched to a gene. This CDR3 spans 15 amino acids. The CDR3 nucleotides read TGTGCCAGCAGCCCGACTAGCGGGGCCTCCCTTGAGCAGTTCTTC. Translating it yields CASSPTSGASLEQFF.

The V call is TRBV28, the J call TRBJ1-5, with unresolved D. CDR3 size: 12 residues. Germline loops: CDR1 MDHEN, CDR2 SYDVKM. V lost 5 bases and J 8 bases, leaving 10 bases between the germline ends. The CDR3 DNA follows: TGTGCCAGCAGTCTCACAGCGGAGCCCCAGCATTTT. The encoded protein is CASSLTAEPQHF.

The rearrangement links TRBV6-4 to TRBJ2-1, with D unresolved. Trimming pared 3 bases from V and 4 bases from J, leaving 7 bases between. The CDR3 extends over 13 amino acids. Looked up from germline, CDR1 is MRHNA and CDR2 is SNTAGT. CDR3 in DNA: TGTGCCAGCAGTGAAACAGCATACAATGAGCAGTTCTTC. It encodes CASSETAYNEQFF.

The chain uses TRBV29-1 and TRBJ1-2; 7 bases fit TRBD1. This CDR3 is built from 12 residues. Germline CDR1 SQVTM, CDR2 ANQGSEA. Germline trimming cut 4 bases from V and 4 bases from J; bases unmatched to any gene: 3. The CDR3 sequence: CSVGQGGYGYTF. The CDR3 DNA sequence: TGCAGCGTTGGACAGGGTGGCTATGGCTACACCTTC.

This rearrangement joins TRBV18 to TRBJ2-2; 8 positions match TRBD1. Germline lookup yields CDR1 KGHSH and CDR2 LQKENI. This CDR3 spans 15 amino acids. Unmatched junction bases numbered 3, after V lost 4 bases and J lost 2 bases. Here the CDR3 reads CASSRGQDNTGELFF. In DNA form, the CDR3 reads TGTGCCAGCTCACGGGGACAGGACAACACCGGGGAGCTGTTTTTT. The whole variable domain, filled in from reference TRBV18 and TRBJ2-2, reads NAGVMQNPRHLVRRRGQEARLRCSPMKGHSHVYWYRQLPEEGLKFMVYLQKENIIDESGMPKERFSAEFPKEGPSILRIQQVVRGDSAAYFCASSRGQDNTGELFFGEGSRLTVL.

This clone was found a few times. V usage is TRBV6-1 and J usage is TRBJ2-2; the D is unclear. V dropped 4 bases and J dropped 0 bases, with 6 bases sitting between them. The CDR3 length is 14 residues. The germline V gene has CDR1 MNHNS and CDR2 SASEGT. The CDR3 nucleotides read TGTGCCAGCAGTGTGAGGACGAACACCGGGGAGCTGTTTTTT. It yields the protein CASSVRTNTGELFF.

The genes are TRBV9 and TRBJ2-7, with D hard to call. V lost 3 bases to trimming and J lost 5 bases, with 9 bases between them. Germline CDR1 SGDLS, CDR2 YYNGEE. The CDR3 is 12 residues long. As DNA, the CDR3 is TGTGCCAGCAGCGGCCCGAGGAACGAGCAGTACTTC. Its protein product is CASSGPRNEQYF.

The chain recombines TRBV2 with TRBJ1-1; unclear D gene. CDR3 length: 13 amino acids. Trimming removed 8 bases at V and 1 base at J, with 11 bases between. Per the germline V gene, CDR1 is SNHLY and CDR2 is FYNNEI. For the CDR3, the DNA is TGTGCCAGCCTTTGGGAGGCGAACACTGAAGCTTTCTTT. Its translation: CASLWEANTEAFF.

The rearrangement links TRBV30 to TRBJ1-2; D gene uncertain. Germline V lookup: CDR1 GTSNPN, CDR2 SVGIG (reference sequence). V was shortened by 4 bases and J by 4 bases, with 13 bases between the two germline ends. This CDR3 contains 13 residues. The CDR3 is CAWIKDEGYGYTF. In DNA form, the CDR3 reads TGTGCCTGGATAAAAGATGAGGGCTATGGCTACACCTTC.

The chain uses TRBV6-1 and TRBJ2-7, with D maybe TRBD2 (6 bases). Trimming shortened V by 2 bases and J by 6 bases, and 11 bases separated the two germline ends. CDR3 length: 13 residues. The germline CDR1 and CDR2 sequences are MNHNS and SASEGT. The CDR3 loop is CASSELASGEQYF. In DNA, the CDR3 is TGTGCCAGCAGTGAACTAGCGAGTGGCGAGCAGTACTTC.